These T cell receptor beta chains were read from a single sample in a study of Ad26.COV2.S vaccination and SARS-CoV-2 variants. The method was immunoSEQ multiplex PCR; TCRdb's version includes in-frame clones alone and lacks a portion of them. The sample includes a few hundred thousand clones, roughly 80% of them seen just once. The starting material was peripheral blood, obtained in a trial of Ad26.COV2.S vaccine versus placebo. The receptor source for this set is a person aged 18 to 65 who received the Ad26.COV2.S COVID-19 vaccine or a placebo. Both conserved end residues are part of each CDR3. Each record gives: V gene, clone size, J gene, CDR3 protein. Clone size is not always given. Where it is, it says once, few, many or a class for expanded clones.

v_gene: TRBV6-6
abundance: .
j_gene: TRBJ1-1
CDR3aa: CASSYRNMNTEAFF

v_gene: TRBV11-2
abundance: .
j_gene: TRBJ1-1
CDR3aa: CASSSRTVFNTEAFF

v_gene: TRBV3-1/TRBV3-2
abundance: .
j_gene: TRBJ1-1
CDR3aa: CASRTYSRGTEAFF

v_gene: TRBV10-3
abundance: .
j_gene: TRBJ1-2
CDR3aa: CATGTANSNYGYTF

v_gene: TRBV6-1
abundance: .
j_gene: TRBJ2-1
CDR3aa: CASSEGVRLAYPYNEQFF

v_gene: TRBV18
abundance: .
j_gene: TRBJ1-1
CDR3aa: CASSLVFLDGAFF

v_gene: TRBV15
abundance: .
j_gene: TRBJ2-7
CDR3aa: CATSRDEVEQYF

v_gene: TRBV6-5
abundance: few
j_gene: TRBJ1-2
CDR3aa: CASSYQGTVISYTF

v_gene: TRBV2
abundance: once
j_gene: TRBJ2-2
CDR3aa: CASTPTQTGELFF

v_gene: TRBV15
abundance: .
j_gene: TRBJ2-1
CDR3aa: CATSRTRLAVFNEQFF

v_gene: TRBV5-4
abundance: .
j_gene: TRBJ2-5
CDR3aa: CASSGAGTTQETQYF

v_gene: TRBV10-2
abundance: .
j_gene: TRBJ2-5
CDR3aa: CASSESGVGRQETQYF

v_gene: TRBV5-4
abundance: .
j_gene: TRBJ1-6
CDR3aa: CASAGQTNSPLHF

v_gene: TRBV18
abundance: .
j_gene: TRBJ1-5
CDR3aa: CASSPVPGQPQHF

v_gene: TRBV6-5
abundance: .
j_gene: TRBJ1-1
CDR3aa: CASSYVGSGTEAFF

v_gene: TRBV29-1
abundance: few
j_gene: TRBJ1-4
CDR3aa: CSVGDGKLFF

v_gene: TRBV2
abundance: .
j_gene: TRBJ2-3
CDR3aa: CASSALTATPSTDTQYF

v_gene: TRBV25-1
abundance: .
j_gene: TRBJ2-7
CDR3aa: CASSWDNYEQYF

v_gene: TRBV9
abundance: .
j_gene: TRBJ1-5
CDR3aa: CASSPRGEVKQPQHF

v_gene: TRBV2
abundance: .
j_gene: TRBJ2-3
CDR3aa: CASSVMVLAGGGAQYF

v_gene: TRBV2
abundance: .
j_gene: TRBJ2-1
CDR3aa: CASSEASGTGHEQFF

v_gene: TRBV10-3
abundance: .
j_gene: TRBJ2-3
CDR3aa: CAISGSGGGTDTQYF

v_gene: TRBV5-6
abundance: once
j_gene: TRBJ1-2
CDR3aa: CASSPPGSVFYGYTF

v_gene: TRBV7-2
abundance: .
j_gene: TRBJ1-4
CDR3aa: CASSRDTGSTNEKLFF

v_gene: TRBV4-2
abundance: .
j_gene: TRBJ1-1
CDR3aa: CASRGGQRIAFF

v_gene: TRBV9
abundance: .
j_gene: TRBJ2-7
CDR3aa: CASSVTGQGIYEQYF

v_gene: TRBV7-2
abundance: .
j_gene: TRBJ2-5
CDR3aa: CASSLARGPSGETQYF

v_gene: TRBV5-6
abundance: few
j_gene: TRBJ2-7
CDR3aa: CASSLGLRGGRDEQYF

v_gene: TRBV5-1
abundance: .
j_gene: TRBJ1-1
CDR3aa: CASSWTGRLNTEAFF

v_gene: TRBV7-9
abundance: .
j_gene: TRBJ2-1
CDR3aa: CASSLRPDWRVSEQFF

v_gene: TRBV6-6
abundance: .
j_gene: TRBJ2-3
CDR3aa: CATTRDRVIDTQYF

v_gene: TRBV2
abundance: .
j_gene: TRBJ2-2
CDR3aa: CALRTSGTGELFF

v_gene: TRBV7-2
abundance: .
j_gene: TRBJ2-3
CDR3aa: CASSSWGLAGLSTDTQYF

v_gene: TRBV5-5
abundance: .
j_gene: TRBJ1-2
CDR3aa: CASSLAPDPNYGYTF

v_gene: TRBV4-3
abundance: .
j_gene: TRBJ2-7
CDR3aa: CASSHGLAGAYEQYF

v_gene: TRBV2
abundance: .
j_gene: TRBJ2-1
CDR3aa: CASNTFPGLAGVHNEQFF

v_gene: TRBV29-1
abundance: .
j_gene: TRBJ2-2
CDR3aa: CSVEGSWNTGELFF

v_gene: TRBV9
abundance: once
j_gene: TRBJ1-5
CDR3aa: CASSGRAGGYSNQPQHF

v_gene: TRBV7-9
abundance: .
j_gene: TRBJ2-5
CDR3aa: CASSLTGAQETQYF

v_gene: TRBV5-1
abundance: .
j_gene: TRBJ2-7
CDR3aa: CASSLEPGVEQYF

v_gene: TRBV6-6
abundance: .
j_gene: TRBJ2-5
CDR3aa: CASSYGGGALETQYF

v_gene: TRBV4-1
abundance: .
j_gene: TRBJ2-2
CDR3aa: CASSQEYTGELFF

v_gene: TRBV6-5
abundance: .
j_gene: TRBJ1-2
CDR3aa: CASSYGELGGYTF

v_gene: TRBV27
abundance: .
j_gene: TRBJ2-7
CDR3aa: CASSTRLAGSYEQYF

v_gene: TRBV27
abundance: .
j_gene: TRBJ1-3
CDR3aa: CASSAGQGSGNTIYF

v_gene: TRBV30
abundance: .
j_gene: TRBJ1-2
CDR3aa: CAWSGQVTNYGYTF

v_gene: TRBV4-2
abundance: .
j_gene: TRBJ2-2
CDR3aa: CASSQLAGAYGELFF

v_gene: TRBV3-1/TRBV3-2
abundance: .
j_gene: TRBJ1-5
CDR3aa: CASSQGAYPNQPQHF